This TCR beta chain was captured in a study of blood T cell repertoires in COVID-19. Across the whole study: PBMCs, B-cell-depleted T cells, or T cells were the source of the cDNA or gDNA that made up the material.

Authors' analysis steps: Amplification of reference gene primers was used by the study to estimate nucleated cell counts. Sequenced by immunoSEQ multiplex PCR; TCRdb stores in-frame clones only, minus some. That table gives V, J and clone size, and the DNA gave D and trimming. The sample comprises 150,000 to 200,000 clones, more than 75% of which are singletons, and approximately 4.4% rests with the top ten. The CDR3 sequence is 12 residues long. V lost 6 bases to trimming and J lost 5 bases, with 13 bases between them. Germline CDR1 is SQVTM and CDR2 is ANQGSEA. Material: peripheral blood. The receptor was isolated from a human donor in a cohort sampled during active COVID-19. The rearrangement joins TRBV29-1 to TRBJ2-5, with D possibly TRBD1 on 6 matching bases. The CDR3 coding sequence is TGCAGCGTCGTTGGACAGTGGGAGACCCAGTACTTC. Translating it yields CSVVGQWETQYF. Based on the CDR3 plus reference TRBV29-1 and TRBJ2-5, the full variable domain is SAVISQKPSRDICQRGTSLTIQCQVDSQVTMMFWYRQQPGQSLTLIATANQGSEATYESGFVIDKFPISRPNLTFSTLTVSNMSPEDSSIYLCSVVGQWETQYFGPGTRLLVL.